Each of the 16 T cell receptor beta chains below was sequenced from the same sample in a study of vaccination and CD4 T cells after COVID-19. The Oncomine TCR Beta short-read assay was applied to DNA of cultured CD4+ T cells. TCRdb redid the calling of the PCR reads with MiXCR, one entry per CDR3 protein. The sample lists about 14,000 distinct CDR3 sequences, 28% occurring once. Treatment defined: roughly 10-day PBMC culture with coronavirus spike peptide pools or control peptides (ViraFEST assay). Antigens for these TCRs are unknown. Source material: cultured CD4+ T cells from blood. Receptors were obtained from a human donor with COVID-19.

The chain joins TRBV20-1 to TRBJ2-3, with D perhaps matching TRBD1 (6 bases). CDR1 is DFQATT and CDR2 is SNEGSKA in the germline V gene (reference sequence). The V and J ends lost 0 bases and 5 bases respectively, with 12 bases between them. CDR3 size: 14 residues. DNA of the CDR3: TGCAGTGCTAGAGACAGGGGAATTGGAGATACGCAGTATTTT. This gives the protein CSARDRGIGDTQYF.

A note on this clonotype: Since a far larger clone is one base different, this is likely a read error. The chain joins TRBV7-2 to TRBJ1-1, with 10 bases identical to TRBD1. Germline V gives CDR1 SGHTA, CDR2 FQGNSA. The V gene end was trimmed by 4 bases and the J gene end by 0 bases; junction bases not matched to a gene: 5. The CDR3 has 16 residues. CDR3 sequence reads: CASSSGQGTLNTEAFF. As DNA, the CDR3 is TGTGCCAGCAGCTCGGGACAGGGGACCCTGAACACTGAAGCTTTCTTT.

The V gene is TRBV27, the J gene TRBJ1-1, with 9 bases aligning to TRBD1. V shed 5 bases and J 11 bases; nucleotides not matched to a gene: 12. From germline, CDR1 is MNHEY and CDR2 SMNVEV (reference sequence). This CDR3 contains 14 residues. This CDR3 reads CASSTSGTGYIAFF. DNA of the CDR3: TGTGCCAGCAGTACATCCGGGACAGGGTACATTGCTTTCTTT.

The chain has TRBV21-1 and TRBJ2-7; TRBD1, as called in the table, went unchecked against the DNA. TRBV21-1 is a listed pseudogene. The length of the CDR3 is 15 residues. Here the CDR3 reads CAGFIQGAPFYEQYF. In nucleotides, the CDR3 is TGTGCCGGCTTTATACAGGGGGCGCCTTTCTACGAGCAGTACTTC.

The chain couples TRBV30 to TRBJ1-2, with 8 bases fitting TRBD1. The ends lost 4 bases at V and 8 bases at J; junction bases unmatched: 9. Looked up from germline, CDR1 is GTSNPN and CDR2 is SVGIG (reference sequence). This CDR3 spans 13 amino acids. The CDR3 region has the DNA TGTGCCTGGAAGGACAGGGCAGGAGAGGGCTACACCTTC. This codes for CAWKDRAGEGYTF. Using reference TRBV30 and TRBJ1-2 for the parts outside the CDR3, the full variable domain is SQTIHQWPATLVQPVGSPLSLECTVEGTSNPNLYWYRQAAGRGLQLLFYSVGIGQISSEVPQNLSASRPQDRQFILSSKKLLLSDSGFYLCAWKDRAGEGYTFGSGTRLTVV.

The chain carries TRBV6-1 and TRBJ2-5; a possible D gene is TRBD1 (5 bases). V was cut by 8 bases and J by 1 base, with 8 bases left in between. The CDR3 is 12 residues long. Germline V lookup: CDR1 MNHNS, CDR2 SASEGT. The CDR3: CASGARQETQYF. The CDR3 bases are TGTGCCAGCGGGGCGCGCCAAGAGACCCAGTACTTC.

There are a few counts of this clonotype. This rearrangement joins TRBV7-2 to TRBJ2-1, with D perhaps being TRBD1 or TRBD2 (5 bases each). Trimming took off 3 bases at V and 5 bases at J, with 29 bases between the two ends. The CDR3 sequence is 20 residues long. CDR1 SGHTA and CDR2 FQGNSA come from the germline V gene. CDR3 in amino acids: CASSFRGRIRGLTGNNEQFF. CDR3 sequence (DNA): TGTGCCAGCAGCTTTAGGGGCAGGATTAGAGGGCTAACCGGGAACAATGAGCAGTTCTTC.

This clonotype has a handful of counts. The chain combines TRBV2 with TRBJ2-7, with D unresolved. V lost 6 bases and J lost 2, with 8 bases in between. The CDR3 covers 12 residues. The germline V gene has CDR1 SNHLY and CDR2 FYNNEI. CDR3 in amino acids: CASRRQTYEQYF. For the CDR3, the DNA is TGTGCCAGCAGAAGACAAACCTACGAGCAGTACTTC.

CDR3 residues: CAWAGGQNQPQHF. The CDR3 DNA reads TGTGCCTGGGCAGGGGGCCAGAATCAGCCCCAGCATTTT. V gene TRBV30 combines with J gene TRBJ1-5; 8 nucleotides agree with TRBD1. Per the germline V gene, CDR1 is GTSNPN and CDR2 is SVGIG (reference sequence). V lost 5 bases, J lost 4 bases, and 4 bases stayed unmatched. The CDR3 spans 13 residues. Full variable domain (outside the CDR3, taken from reference TRBV30 and TRBJ1-5): SQTIHQWPATLVQPVGSPLSLECTVEGTSNPNLYWYRQAAGRGLQLLFYSVGIGQISSEVPQNLSASRPQDRQFILSSKKLLLSDSGFYLCAWAGGQNQPQHFGDGTRLSIL.

This clonotype has more than one count but fewer than ten. The chain joins TRBV5-4 to TRBJ1-2; D is perhaps TRBD1 (6 bases). This CDR3 comprises 15 residues. CDR1 is SGHNT and CDR2 is YYREEE in the germline V gene (reference sequence). The V end lost 4 bases, the J end lost 3 bases, and 16 bases lay between the germline ends. The CDR3 is CASSGLWGGDYGYTF. The CDR3 DNA sequence: TGTGCCAGCAGCGGGCTTTGGGGGGGCGACTATGGCTACACCTTC.

Written as DNA, the CDR3 is TGCAGTGCTAGAGATCTATCCGGGGCTGGAAACACCATATATTTT. Translation: CSARDLSGAGNTIYF. The V and J genes are TRBV20-1 and TRBJ1-3, with D uncertain. Germline V lookup: CDR1 DFQATT, CDR2 SNEGSKA (reference sequence). V was cut by 0 bases and J by 2 bases, with 11 bases left in between. The CDR3 sequence is 15 residues long.

By share, this clonotype counts as medium-sized. The chain employs TRBV20-1 and TRBJ1-5, with D unclear. This CDR3 has 13 residues. CDR1 is DFQATT and CDR2 is SNEGSKA in the germline V gene (reference sequence). The V gene lost 6 bases and the J gene lost 2 bases, with 11 bases spanning the gap. The CDR3 bases are TGCAGTGCCCTTGAGGGTGGCAATCAGCCCCAGCATTTT. This sequence encodes CSALEGGNQPQHF.

This clonotype showed up just a few times. V and J are TRBV6-4 and TRBJ2-5; a weak D match, TRBD1 (7 bases). Per the germline V gene, CDR1 is MRHNA and CDR2 is SNTAGT. The CDR3 totals 13 residues. The V and J ends lost 8 bases and 4 bases respectively, with 14 bases between them. The CDR3 sequence: CASSNQGGETQYF. The CDR3 DNA sequence: TGTGCCAGCTCAAACCAGGGGGGAGAGACCCAGTACTTC.

The rearrangement uses TRBV20-1 and TRBJ1-1; tentative D call: TRBD1 (5 bases). Deletions cut 3 bases from V and 3 bases from J, with 14 bases between. The germline V gene encodes CDR1 DFQATT and CDR2 SNEGSKA (reference sequence). The CDR3 is 14 amino acids. The DNA for the CDR3 is TGCAGTGCTAGCACCTTTGGGGGGTACACTGAAGCTTTCTTT. Its protein product is CSASTFGGYTEAFF.

This clonotype was found a few times. This chain uses TRBV20-1 with TRBJ2-5; 13 bases fit TRBD2. The V gene end was trimmed by 0 bases and the J gene end by 3 bases; junction bases not matched to a gene: 1. Germline CDR1 is DFQATT and CDR2 is SNEGSKA (reference sequence). This CDR3 spans 15 amino acids. The CDR3 is CSARDGLAGEETQYF. DNA for the CDR3: TGCAGTGCTAGAGATGGACTAGCGGGGGAAGAGACCCAGTACTTC.

This clonotype appeared a few times. The genes are TRBV2 and TRBJ1-6; D ambiguous. This CDR3 has 14 residues. The germline V gene encodes CDR1 SNHLY and CDR2 FYNNEI. The V gene lost 2 bases and the J gene lost 7 bases, with 9 bases spanning the gap. CDR3 region: CASSETDPNSPLHF. The CDR3 DNA reads TGTGCCAGCAGTGAAACAGATCCAAATTCACCCCTCCACTTT.